What follows describes a single T cell receptor (beta chain). The antigen is not known. TCRdb used MiXCR to reprocess the RT-PCR reads, holding one entry per CDR3 protein. Of more than 700,000 distinct CDR3 sequences listed, 21% are singletons. This sample was taken from a study of response to subunit inactivated influenza vaccine. Study-wide points: Authors proposed each seasonal influenza vaccination draws in few new T cells.

The clonotype originates from a man between 50 and 59 years old who received an inactivated influenza vaccine. The sample was PBMCs from blood, taken roughly 5 days after vaccination.

The chain's CDR3 is CASSLEGPSFTEAFF. The DNA for the CDR3 is TGTGCCAGCAGCTTGGAGGGGCCGTCGTTTACTGAAGCTTTCTTT. This chain uses TRBV7-2 with TRBJ1-1; D is perhaps TRBD1 (5 bases). The V gene's germline CDR1 is SGHTA and CDR2 FQGNSA. Deletions cut 3 bases from V and 5 bases from J, with 16 bases between. CDR3 length: 15 residues.